A single T cell receptor (beta chain) is shown here with its context. Germline trimming cut 1 base from V and 10 bases from J; bases unmatched to any gene: 16. Germline CDR1 reads SGHRS; CDR2 reads YFSETQ. This CDR3 region has 16 residues. Amplification used 60 Vbeta primers and 13 Jbeta primers. This table comes from immunoSEQ multiplex PCR, and its TCRdb copy is limited to in-frame clones, with some not included. The sample table includes about 130,000 clones. This specimen comes from a study of cytomegalovirus exposure and HLA in healthy donors. Study background: Falling in the Caucasian-associated ancestry cluster were 80% to 85% of under 450 genotyped donors.

Source material: PBMCs. This rearrangement joins TRBV5-1 to TRBJ1-2, with 7 positions matching TRBD1. This TCR was sampled from a man aged 18 to 29 in good health and CMV-seronegative. DNA for the CDR3: TGCGCCAGCAGCTTGCTTGGCCCGGGACAGATAGGAGACTACACCTTC. Its translation: CASSLLGPGQIGDYTF.